A single sample gave rise to the 28 T cell receptor beta chains below, sequenced in a study of CD8 T cells in Susac syndrome. A quantity of roughly 0.5 to 1 ug RNA underwent reverse transcription using random hexamers. One entry per CDR3 protein, called by TCRdb with MiXCR from the immunoSEQ multiplex PCR reads. The table records 110,000 or so distinct CDR3 sequences, approximately 93% of them present only once. Sequences were obtained from CD4+ T cells from PBMCs. These receptors came from a human donor with multiple sclerosis.

The rearrangement links TRBV15 to TRBJ1-1, with D possibly being TRBD1 (6 bases). V lost 0 bases and J 4 bases, leaving 15 bases between the germline ends. Per the germline V gene, CDR1 is LNHNV and CDR2 is YYDKDF (reference sequence). The CDR3 is made up of 16 amino acids. The CDR3 DNA reads as TGTGCCACCAGCAGAGATTTGGGGGGCGCGAGCACTGAAGCTTTCTTT. It codes for CATSRDLGGASTEAFF.

The chain carries TRBV5-1 and TRBJ2-5; 10 bases agree with TRBD1. The junction had 7 bases not matched to a gene; V was cut back by 4 bases and J by 4 bases. Germline V gives CDR1 SGHRS, CDR2 YFSETQ. The CDR3 contains 15 residues. The CDR3 DNA reads TGCGCCAGCAGCGGATGGACAGGGGGAGGAGAGACCCAGTACTTC. It is translated as CASSGWTGGGETQYF.

The chain uses TRBV7-2 and TRBJ2-7; maybe TRBD1 (6 bases). This CDR3 comprises 16 residues. V shed 5 bases and J shed 3 bases, with 20 bases lying between them. The germline gives CDR1 SGHTA, CDR2 FQGNSA. The CDR3, as DNA: TGTGCCAGCAGCATCTCTTATGCCGGACAGAACTACGAGCAGTACTTC. This codes for CASSISYAGQNYEQYF.

This chain links TRBV5-1 with TRBJ1-1; D is possibly TRBD1 (6 bases). Trimming shortened V by 5 bases and J by 5 bases, and 16 bases separated the two germline ends. Germline loops: CDR1 SGHRS, CDR2 YFSETQ. This CDR3 spans 14 amino acids. The CDR3 sequence: CASSTGTSGTEAFF. In DNA, the CDR3 is TGCGCCAGCAGTACAGGGACTTCGGGGACTGAAGCTTTCTTT.

This clonotype showed up just once. The genes are TRBV6-2 or TRBV6-3 and TRBJ2-2; 12 bases fit TRBD2. The CDR3 has 16 residues. Trimming cost V 7 bases and J 0 bases; bases outside gene matches: 3. The germline V gene has CDR1 MNHEY and CDR2 SVGEGT. CDR3 sequence: CASTRLAGANTGELFF. In nucleotides, the CDR3 is TGTGCCAGCACTAGACTAGCGGGGGCGAACACCGGGGAGCTGTTTTTT.

This clonotype was seen a single time. The chain's CDR3 is CAWSVQSWSKPQHF. CDR3 coding DNA: TGTGCCTGGAGTGTACAAAGTTGGAGCAAGCCCCAGCATTTT. The chain couples TRBV30 to TRBJ1-5, with D uncertain. CDR1 is GTSNPN and CDR2 is SVGIG in the germline V gene (reference sequence). The CDR3 runs to 14 residues. V shed 0 bases and J shed 8 bases, with 14 bases lying between them.

The chain recombines TRBV2 with TRBJ1-3, with D uncertain. Germline V gene lookup returns CDR1 SNHLY and CDR2 FYNNEI. The V and J ends lost 3 bases and 9 bases respectively, with 9 bases between them. The CDR3 loop spans 12 amino acids. The DNA of the CDR3 is TGTGCCAGCAGTGATTTTCCGGGCACCATATATTTT. This codes for CASSDFPGTIYF.

The chain is built from TRBV20-1 and TRBJ1-5, with D possibly TRBD1 on 6 matching bases. V lost 6 bases and J 1 base, leaving 10 bases between the germline ends. Germline V gives CDR1 DFQATT, CDR2 SNEGSKA (reference sequence). This CDR3 spans 13 amino acids. CDR3 sequence reads: CSAKDRSNQPQHF. CDR3 sequence (DNA): TGCAGTGCCAAGGACAGAAGCAATCAGCCCCAGCATTTT.

The chain uses TRBV20-1 and TRBJ2-7; D not certain. The germline V gene has CDR1 DFQATT and CDR2 SNEGSKA (reference sequence). The CDR3 is 14 residues long. V was pared by 5 bases and J by 2 bases, with 16 bases between. CDR3 sequence reads: CSALDDPRTYEQYF. DNA of the CDR3: TGCAGTGCTCTAGACGATCCTCGTACCTACGAGCAGTACTTC.

The rearrangement links TRBV4-2 to TRBJ2-7; 8 bases are a match to TRBD1. Germline-derived CDR1 and CDR2 are LGHNA and YNFKEQ. J lost 1 base, V lost 1 base, and 6 bases had no gene match. The CDR3 has 16 amino acids. The CDR3: CASSQGTGTGSYEQYF. The CDR3, as DNA: TGTGCCAGCAGCCAAGGGACCGGGACAGGTTCCTACGAGCAGTACTTC.

This rearrangement joins TRBV13 to TRBJ2-1; D is ambiguous. Germline V gene data show CDR1 as PRHDT and CDR2 as FYEKMQ (reference sequence). The CDR3 is 13 residues long. V was clipped by 2 bases and J by 7 bases, with 9 bases between them. CDR3 region: CASSLRLRNEQFF. CDR3 DNA sequence: TGTGCCAGCAGCTTAAGGCTTCGGAATGAGCAGTTCTTC.

The chain couples TRBV20-1 to TRBJ2-2; no clear D. V lost 0 bases and J lost 3, with 8 bases in between. CDR3 length: 14 residues. Per the germline V gene, CDR1 is DFQATT and CDR2 is SNEGSKA (reference sequence). The CDR3 protein is CSARDSQYTGELFF. CDR3 bases: TGCAGTGCTAGAGATTCTCAATACACCGGGGAGCTGTTTTTT.

The chain uses TRBV7-9 and TRBJ2-2; D is undetermined. Trimming took off 5 bases at V and 3 bases at J, with 22 bases between the two ends. The germline CDR1 and CDR2 sequences are SEHNR and FQNEAQ (reference sequence). The CDR3 contains 18 residues. The CDR3 reads CASSPGWSAQDDTGELFF. In DNA, the CDR3 is TGTGCCAGCAGCCCCGGCTGGTCCGCCCAGGATGACACCGGGGAGCTGTTTTTT.

The rearrangement joins TRBV12-3 or TRBV12-4 to TRBJ1-4, with 12 bases fitting TRBD1. J gave up 8 bases and V 3 bases, and 4 bases lay outside the gene matches. The CDR3 covers 15 residues. CDR3 in amino acids: CASSFSGTGGEKLFF. The CDR3 DNA follows: TGTGCCAGCAGTTTCTCCGGGACAGGGGGCGAAAAACTGTTTTTT.

The chain has TRBV5-1 and TRBJ1-2, with 12 bases aligning to TRBD1. V dropped 1 base and J dropped 6; count of bases not matched to a gene: 10. From germline, CDR1 is SGHRS and CDR2 YFSETQ. This CDR3 region has 17 residues. CDR3 region: CASSLTGTGGIGDGYTF. The CDR3 coding sequence is TGCGCCAGCAGCTTGACAGGGACAGGGGGCATCGGGGATGGCTACACCTTC.

The V gene is TRBV30, the J gene TRBJ1-6, with D hard to call. The length of the CDR3 is 13 residues. V gave up 5 bases and J gave up 7 bases, with 12 bases separating them. Germline V lookup: CDR1 GTSNPN, CDR2 SVGIG (reference sequence). The CDR3 DNA is TGTGCCTGGGAAGGATTGCCCAATTCACCCCTCCACTTT. It is translated as CAWEGLPNSPLHF.

The gene calls are TRBV18 and TRBJ1-5, with TRBD1 as a possible D gene (5 bases). V was pared by 6 bases and J by 0 bases, with 18 bases between. This CDR3 has 17 amino acids. The V gene's germline CDR1 is KGHSH and CDR2 LQKENI. CDR3: CASSRWGDGRSNQPQHF. CDR3 DNA sequence: TGTGCCAGCTCGCGCTGGGGGGACGGTCGTAGCAATCAGCCCCAGCATTTT.

V gene TRBV20-1 combines with J gene TRBJ2-1; TRBD2 matches 10 bases. The J segment lost 3 bases and the V segment lost 4 bases, leaving 9 bases of the junction unmatched. CDR1 DFQATT and CDR2 SNEGSKA come from the germline V gene (reference sequence). The CDR3 has 16 residues. CDR3 loop: CSAISGGRSFYNEQFF. The CDR3 DNA sequence: TGCAGTGCTATTAGCGGGGGGCGGTCTTTCTACAATGAGCAGTTCTTC.

CDR3 protein: CATSRERDIAYEQYF. The CDR3, as DNA: TGTGCCACCAGCAGAGAAAGGGACATTGCCTACGAGCAGTACTTC. The chain links TRBV15 to TRBJ2-7; perhaps TRBD1 as D (6 bases). Germline V gene lookup returns CDR1 LNHNV and CDR2 YYDKDF (reference sequence). V lost 0 bases to trimming and J lost 2 bases, with 11 bases between them. The CDR3 totals 15 residues.

The chain couples TRBV7-2 to TRBJ1-5; the match to TRBD1 covers 7 bases. Germline CDR1 SGHTA, CDR2 FQGNSA. Trimming took 5 bases from V and 5 from J; bases not matched to a gene: 12. CDR3 size: 16 residues. The CDR3 DNA reads TGTGCCAGCAGCCAGGGGGGGACGAACTCTTATCAGCCCCAGCATTTT. Its protein is CASSQGGTNSYQPQHF.

V is TRBV6-5 and J is TRBJ1-5; tentative D call: TRBD1 (6 bases). The germline CDR1 and CDR2 sequences are MNHEY and SVGAGI. V lost 2 bases and J lost 11, with 13 bases in between. This CDR3 has 13 amino acids. The CDR3 reads CASSYGGGGSQHF. As DNA, the CDR3 is TGTGCCAGCAGTTACGGGGGCGGGGGGTCCCAGCATTTT.

The chain recombines TRBV6-2 or TRBV6-3 with TRBJ1-5, with 9 bases lining up with TRBD1. The germline V gene has CDR1 MNHEY and CDR2 SVGEGT. Trimming removed 2 bases from V and 4 bases from J; junction bases left unmatched: 3. The CDR3 has 15 amino acids. The CDR3 loop is CASSYGTGFNQPQHF. In DNA, the CDR3 is TGTGCCAGCAGTTACGGGACAGGGTTTAATCAGCCCCAGCATTTT.

V is TRBV29-1 and J is TRBJ2-7; perhaps TRBD1 as D (6 bases). Trimming took 5 bases from V and 3 from J, leaving 11 bases between them. Germline-derived CDR1 and CDR2 are SQVTM and ANQGSEA. This CDR3 spans 12 amino acids. The CDR3 is CSVHTGNYEQYF. In nucleotides, the CDR3 is TGCAGCGTTCACACAGGGAACTACGAGCAGTACTTC.

V is TRBV9 and J is TRBJ2-3; D is undetermined. The CDR3 runs 13 residues. The germline V gene has CDR1 SGDLS and CDR2 YYNGEE. The V and J ends lost 3 bases and 11 bases respectively, with 16 bases between them. The CDR3 spells CASSADPDQGQYF. In DNA, the CDR3 is TGTGCCAGCAGCGCGGACCCCGACCAAGGGCAGTATTTT.

V gene TRBV20-1 combines with J gene TRBJ1-1; TRBD1 matches 7 bases. The germline CDR1 and CDR2 sequences are DFQATT and SNEGSKA (reference sequence). The CDR3 consists of 15 residues. The V gene end was trimmed by 3 bases and the J gene end by 4 bases; junction bases not matched to a gene: 11. CDR3 DNA: TGCAGTGCTAGGGACCTACAGGGGATCGGCACTGAAGCTTTCTTT. It yields the protein CSARDLQGIGTEAFF.

The CDR3 spells CSVEEAGYGYTF. CDR3 nucleotide sequence: TGCAGCGTTGAGGAGGCCGGCTATGGCTACACCTTC. The rearrangement uses TRBV29-1 and TRBJ1-2; D gene ambiguous. The CDR3 sequence is 12 residues long. V was trimmed by 3 bases and J by 4 bases, leaving 9 bases between them. Germline-derived CDR1 and CDR2 are SQVTM and ANQGSEA.

This chain uses TRBV19 with TRBJ1-1; tentatively, D is TRBD1 (5 bases). The V end lost 4 bases, the J end lost 6 bases, and 15 bases lay between the germline ends. The CDR3 totals 14 residues. CDR1 LNHDA and CDR2 SQIVND come from the germline V gene (reference sequence). The CDR3 region has the DNA TGTGCCAGTAGTACAAAAGCAGGGAGAGCTGAAGCTTTCTTT. Its translation is CASSTKAGRAEAFF.

J is TRBJ1-2 and V is TRBV2, with D possibly TRBD1 on 5 matching bases. The CDR3 is 12 residues long. CDR1 is SNHLY, CDR2 FYNNEI, per germline. Trimming took off 7 bases at V and 6 bases at J, with 12 bases between the two ends. For the CDR3, the DNA is TGTGCCAGCACTATCAGGGAGAATGGCTACACCTTC. Translation gives CASTIRENGYTF.